This T cell receptor beta chain was captured by sequencing in a study of identical twins. One entry per CDR3 protein, called by TCRdb with MiXCR from the 5' RACE reads. Of 500,000 to 600,000 distinct CDR3 sequences listed, 22% are singletons. All donors were healthy, and all were Caucasian. In germline, CDR1 is MNHNS, CDR2 SASEGT. This CDR3 is built from 14 residues. The V end lost 1 base, the J end lost 5 bases, and 11 bases lay between the germline ends. The data were also submitted as part of a second study, on T cells expressing NK-cell markers. That publication notes: Eight donors were sequenced, of whom seven were HCMV-seropositive, while the remaining one was HCMV-seronegative.

The gene calls are TRBV6-1 and TRBJ1-2, with D possibly being TRBD1 (5 bases). Sequencing was done on a sample of CD4+ T cells sorted from blood. This TCR derives from a woman aged 18 to 35 in good health. The CDR3 protein is CASSEDRTRYGYTF. The CDR3 region has the DNA TGTGCCAGCAGTGAAGACAGGACGAGATATGGCTACACCTTC.